Below, 31 T cell receptor beta chains from the same sample are listed, as sequenced in a study of blood T cell repertoires in COVID-19 (dated by TCRdb to the early 2020s). Library generation was performed with the immunoSEQ multiplex PCR assay. TCRdb's version of the immuneACCESS table is confined to in-frame rearrangements and falls short of the full clone set. An unresolved V gene accounts for under half of the shortfall where checked; the remainder is of unknown origin. This sample is represented by about 220,000 clones; around 82% of them were singletons. Together, the top ten hold approximately 3% of the sample. Source material: peripheral blood. These receptors originate from a woman in her twenties or thirties who had recovered from COVID-19.

This CDR3 is CASRAGTSGSWAKNIQYF. DNA for the CDR3: TGCGCCAGCAGAGCCGGGACTAGCGGGAGTTGGGCCAAAAACATTCAGTACTTC. This chain uses TRBV4-1 with TRBJ2-4; 14 nucleotides match TRBD2. V lost 6 bases and J lost 1; bases outside the gene matches: 8. This CDR3 region has 18 residues. The germline CDR1 and CDR2 sequences are MGHRA and YSYEKL.

V gene TRBV2 combines with J gene TRBJ2-1, with TRBD1 as a possible D gene (5 bases). The ends were cut back, 6 bases at V and 0 bases at J, with 12 bases in the middle. Germline CDR1 SNHLY, CDR2 FYNNEI. This CDR3 has 15 residues. The CDR3 spells CASRNPDSSYNEQFF. The CDR3 coding sequence is TGTGCCAGCAGGAACCCCGACAGCTCCTACAATGAGCAGTTCTTC. Full variable domain (outside the CDR3, taken from reference TRBV2 and TRBJ2-1): EPEVTQTPSHQVTQMGQEVILRCVPISNHLYFYWYRQILGQKVEFLVSFYNNEISEKSEIFDDQFSVERPDGSNFTLKIRSTKLEDSAMYFCASRNPDSSYNEQFFGPGTRLTVL.

This clone was recorded only once. The chain couples TRBV24-1 to TRBJ2-1, with 7 bases matching TRBD1. CDR1 KGHDR and CDR2 SFDVKD come from the germline V gene. This CDR3 is 14 amino acids long. CDR3 in amino acids: CLQRPRGRWGEQFF. Here the CDR3 DNA reads TGTCTTCAGAGGCCAAGGGGGCGATGGGGTGAGCAGTTCTTC.

The chain recombines TRBV10-3 with TRBJ2-1, with 9 bases that match TRBD2. Germline CDR1 reads ENHRY; CDR2 reads SYGVKD. The V and J ends lost 0 bases and 3 bases, in that order; junction bases with no gene match: 12. The CDR3 is made up of 19 amino acids. CDR3 nucleotides: TGTGCCATCAGTGAGTCTAGCGGGAGTAAGGGCTTCCTCTACAATGAGCAGTTCTTC. Translating it yields CAISESSGSKGFLYNEQFF.

This chain joins TRBV30 and TRBJ2-5, with 10 bases matching TRBD2. CDR1 is GTSNPN and CDR2 is SVGIG in the germline V gene (reference sequence). The CDR3 length is 14 residues. After removal of 4 bases from V and 2 bases from J, the junction contained 4 bases not matched to a gene. This chain's CDR3 is CAWKTSGHQETQYF. The CDR3 DNA is TGTGCCTGGAAGACTAGCGGGCATCAAGAGACCCAGTACTTC.

The chain has TRBV12-3 or TRBV12-4 and TRBJ2-7; D possibly corresponds to TRBD1 (5 bases). Trimming removed 5 bases at V and 4 bases at J, with 6 bases between. This CDR3 has 11 amino acids. The CDR3 loop reads CASSAGYEQYF. In DNA, the CDR3 is TGTGCCAGCAGTGCAGGGTACGAGCAGTACTTC.

The chain combines TRBV28 with TRBJ2-7; D may be TRBD1 (6 bases). CDR1 MDHEN and CDR2 SYDVKM come from the germline V gene. Trimming took off 6 bases at V and 5 bases at J, with 20 bases between the two ends. The CDR3 consists of 15 residues. The CDR3 sequence: CASRLDRVTLDEQYF. The CDR3 nucleotides are TGTGCCAGCAGATTGGACAGAGTGACTCTGGACGAGCAGTACTTC.

The chain joins TRBV29-1 to TRBJ2-7, with TRBD2 matching over 8 bases. The CDR3 covers 12 residues. The germline gives CDR1 SQVTM, CDR2 ANQGSEA. After removal of 6 bases from V and 3 bases from J, the junction contained 4 bases not matched to a gene. The DNA of the CDR3 is TGCAGCGTCAGACTAGCGATCTACGAGCAGTACTTC. Translation: CSVRLAIYEQYF.

DNA of the CDR3: TGTGCCAGCAGCCGTGAGGGCGCAACTAATGAAAAACTGTTTTTT. Its protein product is CASSREGATNEKLFF. The rearrangement joins TRBV7-2 to TRBJ1-4, with D unclear. The ends were cut back, 5 bases at V and 0 bases at J, with 10 bases in the middle. This CDR3 region has 15 residues. Germline lookup yields CDR1 SGHTA and CDR2 FQGNSA.

V and J are TRBV6-1 and TRBJ2-4, with 16 bases aligning to TRBD2. The CDR3 length is 17 residues. Germline V gene lookup returns CDR1 MNHNS and CDR2 SASEGT. V lost 4 bases, J lost 9 bases, and 9 bases stayed unmatched. CDR3 region: CASSGVLGLAGGIIQYF. In DNA, the CDR3 is TGTGCCAGCAGTGGGGTCCTGGGACTAGCGGGAGGGATCATTCAGTACTTC.

This clone was seen many times. The chain joins TRBV27 to TRBJ1-5, with no clear D. Trimming stripped 5 bases from V and 7 bases from J, with 15 bases between. The CDR3 sequence is 14 residues long. Germline V CDR1 and CDR2: MNHEY, SMNVEV (reference sequence). CDR3 bases: TGTGCCAGCAGTCCAAGAGGAGCCGGGCAGCCCCAGCATTTT. Translation: CASSPRGAGQPQHF.

The genes are TRBV5-5 and TRBJ2-2, with TRBD2 identical over 11 bases. CDR3 size: 15 residues. V gave up 4 bases and J gave up 3 bases; unmatched junction bases: 2. Germline lookup yields CDR1 SGHKS and CDR2 YYEKEE (reference sequence). The CDR3 loop is CASSVLAGDTGELFF. CDR3 DNA sequence: TGTGCCAGCAGCGTACTAGCGGGGGACACCGGGGAGCTGTTTTTT.

The rearrangement joins TRBV4-1 to TRBJ1-5; the D gene is possibly TRBD1 (6 bases). Between the trimmed V and J ends, which lost 0 bases and 7 bases, there was a span of 16 bases. This CDR3 has 16 amino acids. Germline CDR1 is MGHRA and CDR2 is YSYEKL. The CDR3 nucleotides read TGCGCCAGCAGCCAAGAGGGAGGGGGATGGGGCCAGCCCCAGCATTTT. Protein: CASSQEGGGWGQPQHF.

The chain combines TRBV5-1 with TRBJ1-6, with TRBD1 matching 7 bases. The CDR3 runs to 15 residues. Germline-derived CDR1 and CDR2 are SGHRS and YFSETQ. V shed 4 bases, J shed 7 bases, and the junction held 8 bases outside the gene matches. The CDR3 sequence is CASSRTGQQNSPLHF. CDR3 sequence (DNA): TGCGCCAGCAGCCGGACAGGCCAGCAGAATTCACCCCTCCACTTT.

This clone was picked up a small number of times. The rearrangement uses TRBV19 and TRBJ1-1; D might be TRBD1 (6 bases). CDR1 and CDR2 from the germline V gene are LNHDA and SQIVND (reference sequence). V was trimmed by 7 bases and J by 1 base, leaving 19 bases between them. The CDR3 consists of 16 residues. Here the CDR3 DNA reads TGTGCCAGTACCAATAGTGCCAGGGGCCCGAACACTGAAGCTTTCTTT. Protein product: CASTNSARGPNTEAFF.

The V and J genes are TRBV9 and TRBJ1-6; D perhaps matches TRBD1 (6 bases). V lost 0 bases and J 9 bases, leaving 13 bases between the germline ends. From germline, CDR1 is SGDLS and CDR2 YYNGEE. The CDR3 extends over 15 amino acids. For the CDR3, the DNA is TGTGCCAGCAGCGTAGCTAGTGGGACACGTTCACCCCTCCACTTT. It yields the protein CASSVASGTRSPLHF.

V is TRBV28 and J is TRBJ2-7, with 8 bases identical to TRBD1. Germline trimming cut 4 bases from V and 6 bases from J; bases unmatched to any gene: 26. Looked up from germline, CDR1 is MDHEN and CDR2 is SYDVKM. This CDR3 spans 20 amino acids. Written as DNA, the CDR3 is TGTGCCAGCAGTTGGGGTGGGCCCTTGGGGACAGGTCCCCTTCTGAGCGAGCAGTACTTC. This sequence encodes CASSWGGPLGTGPLLSEQYF.

The CDR3 DNA follows: TGTGCCAGCTCACCAATGGTGGCAGACTATAGCAATCAGCCCCAGCATTTT. This gives the protein CASSPMVADYSNQPQHF. The V call is TRBV18, the J call TRBJ1-5; unclear D gene. Germline-derived CDR1 and CDR2 are KGHSH and LQKENI. CDR3 length: 17 amino acids. Trimming shortened V by 2 bases and J by 0 bases, and 14 bases separated the two germline ends.

CDR3 region: CASSRQLLAGPYEQYF. The CDR3 DNA follows: TGTGCCAGCAGCCGACAGCTACTAGCGGGACCCTACGAGCAGTACTTC. The V and J genes are TRBV9 and TRBJ2-7, with TRBD2 identical over 10 bases. Germline loops: CDR1 SGDLS, CDR2 YYNGEE. The CDR3 totals 16 residues. The V segment lost 4 bases and the J segment 2 bases; nucleotides outside the gene matches: 9.

This chain links TRBV9 with TRBJ2-7; 9 bases map to TRBD1. CDR3 length equals 13 residues. Losses at the gene ends were 4 bases for V and 5 bases for J; bases not matched to a gene: 4. Germline loops: CDR1 SGDLS, CDR2 YYNGEE. CDR3 sequence reads: CASSTRDRDEQYF. The CDR3 region has the DNA TGTGCCAGCAGCACCCGGGACAGGGACGAGCAGTACTTC. The whole variable domain, remainder taken from reference TRBV9 and TRBJ2-7, is DSGVTQTPKHLITATGQRVTLRCSPRSGDLSVYWYQQSLDQGLQFLIQYYNGEERAKGNILERFSAQQFPDLHSELNLSSLELGDSALYFCASSTRDRDEQYFGPGTRLTVT.

V and J are TRBV3-1 (or the pseudogene TRBV3-2) and TRBJ1-1; D is possibly TRBD1 (5 bases). Germline values: CDR1 LGHDT, CDR2 YNNKEL (reference sequence). Trimming pared 5 bases from V and 1 base from J, leaving 14 bases between. CDR3 size: 15 residues. Written as DNA, the CDR3 is TGTGCCAGCAGCTTCGGTGGGGCTGAGAACACTGAAGCTTTCTTT. This codes for CASSFGGAENTEAFF.

J is TRBJ2-2 and V is TRBV19; D is uncertain. Trimming left V 7 bases short and J 5 bases short, with 8 bases between. This CDR3 has 12 residues. Germline V gene sequence: CDR1 LNHDA, CDR2 SQIVND (reference sequence). The CDR3 DNA reads TGTGCCAGTACTGTCGGGACCGGGGAGCTGTTTTTT. Translation gives CASTVGTGELFF.

This chain uses TRBV21-1 with TRBJ1-1. TRBV21-1 is deemed a pseudogene. This CDR3 region has 14 residues. CDR3 nucleotides: TGTGCCAGCAGCAAATCATCTAAGAACACTGAAGCTTTCTTT. Translation: CASSKSSKNTEAFF.

This rearrangement joins TRBV7-9 to TRBJ2-3; 9 nucleotides match TRBD2. Per the germline V gene, CDR1 is SEHNR and CDR2 is FQNEAQ (reference sequence). The CDR3 sequence is 15 residues long. V gave up 1 base and J gave up 4 bases; unmatched junction bases: 3. The CDR3 DNA is TGTGCCAGCAGCTTAGTAGCGGGAGCCTCAGATACGCAGTATTTT. It is translated as CASSLVAGASDTQYF.

V gene TRBV5-5 combines with J gene TRBJ1-2, with D possibly being TRBD1 (6 bases). This CDR3 is built from 13 residues. Trimming cost V 0 bases and J 6 bases, with 9 bases left between them. The germline gives CDR1 SGHKS, CDR2 YYEKEE (reference sequence). The CDR3 DNA follows: TGTGCCAGCAGCTTGGCGGGGGGCCATGGCTACACCTTC. Its protein product is CASSLAGGHGYTF.

Only one count was recorded for this clone. The rearrangement uses TRBV5-6 and TRBJ2-7, with TRBD2 matching over 10 bases. Germline assignment: CDR1 SGHDT and CDR2 YYEEEE. This CDR3 has 17 amino acids. V dropped 0 bases and J dropped 7; count of bases not matched to a gene: 13. The CDR3: CASSLVASGSRSGEQYF. The CDR3 coding sequence is TGTGCCAGCAGCTTGGTGGCTAGCGGGAGTAGATCGGGTGAGCAGTACTTC.

V gene TRBV28 combines with J gene TRBJ2-7; 7 nucleotides match TRBD1. Germline loops: CDR1 MDHEN, CDR2 SYDVKM. With 3 bases clipped from V and 2 bases from J, the junction kept 4 bases outside the gene matches. CDR3 size: 14 residues. CDR3 coding DNA: TGTGCCAGCAGTTTCGGACAGGCCCCCTACGAGCAGTACTTC. This encodes CASSFGQAPYEQYF.

The chain recombines TRBV2 with TRBJ1-1, with TRBD1 matching 7 bases. V trimming: 4 bases; J trimming: 4 bases; junction bases outside the gene matches: 6. The CDR3 totals 14 residues. Germline CDR1 and CDR2: SNHLY and FYNNEI. The CDR3 nucleotides read TGTGCCAGCAGTGTACAGGGGACCGGCACTGAAGCTTTCTTT. It codes for CASSVQGTGTEAFF.

This sequence joins TRBV28 and TRBJ1-3; D gene unclear. The CDR3 has 12 residues. The germline gives CDR1 MDHEN, CDR2 SYDVKM. Between the trimmed V and J ends, which lost 6 bases and 4 bases, there was a span of 7 bases. Here the CDR3 reads CASSPPGNTIYF. The CDR3 region has the DNA TGTGCCAGCAGCCCTCCCGGAAACACCATATATTTT.

V usage is TRBV5-1 and J usage is TRBJ2-1; TRBD1 matches 7 bases. CDR1 and CDR2 (germline): SGHRS, YFSETQ. The CDR3 covers 15 residues. V was pared by 1 base and J by 5 bases, with 6 bases of the junction left unmatched. CDR3 bases: TGCGCCAGCAGCTTGATACCAGGGGGTCACAATGAGCAGTTCTTC. This translates into CASSLIPGGHNEQFF.

The table lists this clone with a few counts. The rearrangement joins TRBV6-5 to TRBJ2-2, with TRBD1 matching over 9 bases. Germline lookup yields CDR1 MNHEY and CDR2 SVGAGI. The J segment lost 4 bases and the V segment lost 1 base, leaving 4 bases of the junction unmatched. CDR3 length equals 16 residues. Here the CDR3 DNA reads TGTGCCAGCAGTTACTTGGACAGGGGATTCACCGGGGAGCTGTTTTTT. As protein: CASSYLDRGFTGELFF.